This T cell receptor (beta chain) was retrieved from a study of cytomegalovirus exposure and HLA in healthy donors. Notes on the study in general: Reportedly, cytomegalovirus status was diagnosed with high sensitivity and specificity. Researchers reported in a later analysis that a missense DCLRE1C variant was tied to TCR beta V- and J-gene trimming.

60 Vbeta and 13 Jbeta primers were used in PCR. Measured with immunoSEQ multiplex PCR; TCRdb has only the in-frame clones, and not every one. Its table records 65,000 to 90,000 clones. The ends lost 0 bases at V and 4 bases at J; junction bases unmatched: 8. This CDR3 is 15 amino acids long. Germline assignment: CDR1 GTSNPN and CDR2 SVGIG (reference sequence). About this clone: No antigen is known for it.

V is TRBV30 and J is TRBJ1-1, with TRBD1 identical over 7 bases. This clonotype originated in a female donor in good health and CMV-seropositive. The sequenced sample consisted of PBMCs. The CDR3 DNA reads as TGTGCCTGGAGTGTAATAGGACAGGACGCCACTGAAGCTTTCTTT. This codes for CAWSVIGQDATEAFF.